This T cell receptor beta chain was retrieved from a study of human T cells and chemical hapten exposure. Time point of the sample: patch test 2, 6 weeks after DPC sensitization. The treatment is: therapeutic diphenylcyclopropenone sensitization with weekly scalp DPC. Donation of samples came from alopecia patients who were 18 to 70 years old and suitable for DPC. V lost 0 bases, J lost 7 bases, and 7 bases lay in between. CDR1 and CDR2 from the germline V gene are MNHNY and SVGAGI (reference sequence). The length of the CDR3 is 13 residues. This clonotype was counted many times. The antigen remains unidentified. Study results and limitations: Patch test score rose with PT1 expanded TCRs, significant at 8, 16, 32, not 4. Expanded TCRs showed more large CDR3 clusters than pre-sensitization or healthy control sets.

TCRdb recomputed calls from the RACE reads with MiXCR, one row per CDR3 protein. The sample carries a few hundred thousand distinct CDR3 sequences, about 6% recorded once. The clonotype originates from a woman between 18 and 29 years old with alopecia areata. Some clones in this sample may be carry-over from other donors' samples. This chain connects TRBV6-6 to TRBJ1-5; no definite D call. This specimen was whole blood, taken in connection with sensitization to the hapten diphenylcyclopropenone (DPC). The CDR3: CASSYSDRQPQHF. The CDR3 DNA follows: TGTGCCAGCAGTTACTCCGATAGGCAGCCCCAGCATTTT.